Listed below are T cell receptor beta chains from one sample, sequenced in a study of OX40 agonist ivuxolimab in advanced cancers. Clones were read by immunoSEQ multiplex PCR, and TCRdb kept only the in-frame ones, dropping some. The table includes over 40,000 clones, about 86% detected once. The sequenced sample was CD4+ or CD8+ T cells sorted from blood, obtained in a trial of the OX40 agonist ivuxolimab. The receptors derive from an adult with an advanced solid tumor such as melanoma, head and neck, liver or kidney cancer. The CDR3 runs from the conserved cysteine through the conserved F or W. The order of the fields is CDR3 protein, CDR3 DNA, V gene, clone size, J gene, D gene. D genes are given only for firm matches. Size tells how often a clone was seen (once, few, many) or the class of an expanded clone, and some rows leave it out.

CDR3 protein: CASSLGRGNGYTF
CDR3 DNA: TGTGCCAGCAGTCTGGGGAGGGGAAATGGCTACACCTTC
V gene: TRBV6-5
clone size: -
J gene: TRBJ1-2
D gene: -

CDR3 protein: CASSQESAVEQFF
CDR3 DNA: TGTGCCAGCAGCCAAGAATCCGCGGTTGAGCAGTTCTTC
V gene: TRBV4-2
clone size: -
J gene: TRBJ2-1
D gene: -

CDR3 protein: CASSFTAYEQYF
CDR3 DNA: TGTGCCAGCAGCTTCACAGCCTACGAGCAGTACTTC
V gene: TRBV11-3
clone size: -
J gene: TRBJ2-7
D gene: -

CDR3 protein: CASSLMTGSTDTQYF
CDR3 DNA: TGCGCCAGCAGCTTGATGACAGGGAGCACAGATACGCAGTATTTT
V gene: TRBV5-1
clone size: -
J gene: TRBJ2-3
D gene: TRBD1

CDR3 protein: CASSLSGPQGAQYF
CDR3 DNA: TGTGCCAGCAGCTTGTCAGGACCACAAGGGGCCCAGTACTTC
V gene: TRBV5-4
clone size: -
J gene: TRBJ2-5
D gene: -

CDR3 protein: CASSQLAGSSTDTQYF
CDR3 DNA: TGTGCCAGCAGTCAATTAGCGGGGTCAAGCACAGATACGCAGTATTTT
V gene: TRBV27
clone size: -
J gene: TRBJ2-3
D gene: TRBD2

CDR3 protein: CASSLLAGEHYEQYF
CDR3 DNA: TGTGCCAGCAGCTTGCTAGCGGGGGAACACTACGAGCAGTACTTC
V gene: TRBV11-3
clone size: -
J gene: TRBJ2-7
D gene: TRBD2

CDR3 protein: CASSSNQTMVDTQYF
CDR3 DNA: TGCGCCAGCAGCTCGAACCAGACAATGGTGGATACGCAGTATTTT
V gene: TRBV5-1
clone size: -
J gene: TRBJ2-3
D gene: -

CDR3 protein: CASSGTGGGTDTQYF
CDR3 DNA: TGTGCCAGCAGTGGGACAGGGGGAGGCACAGATACGCAGTATTTT
V gene: TRBV2
clone size: -
J gene: TRBJ2-3
D gene: TRBD1

CDR3 protein: CASNLPGASGEQYF
CDR3 DNA: TGTGCCAGCAACCTACCTGGGGCTAGCGGCGAGCAGTACTTC
V gene: TRBV6-6
clone size: -
J gene: TRBJ2-7
D gene: TRBD2

CDR3 protein: CVSSQRLAGGTDTQYF
CDR3 DNA: TGCGTCAGCAGCCAGCGACTAGCGGGGGGCACAGATACGCAGTATTTT
V gene: TRBV4-1
clone size: -
J gene: TRBJ2-3
D gene: TRBD2

CDR3 protein: CASRSASWGNTGELFF
CDR3 DNA: TGTGCCAGTAGATCCGCGAGTTGGGGCAACACCGGGGAGCTGTTTTTT
V gene: TRBV19
clone size: -
J gene: TRBJ2-2
D gene: -

CDR3 protein: CASSQSGWGQETQYF
CDR3 DNA: TGTGCCAGCAGCCAGTCGGGCTGGGGCCAAGAGACCCAGTACTTC
V gene: TRBV14
clone size: -
J gene: TRBJ2-5
D gene: -

CDR3 protein: CASSYLPGQNTEAFF
CDR3 DNA: TGTGCCAGCAGTTACTTACCGGGACAGAACACTGAAGCTTTCTTT
V gene: TRBV6-6
clone size: -
J gene: TRBJ1-1
D gene: -

CDR3 protein: CASSLATPTGEKLFF
CDR3 DNA: TGTGCCAGCAGCTTAGCGACCCCTACGGGGGAAAAACTGTTTTTT
V gene: TRBV7-9
clone size: -
J gene: TRBJ1-4
D gene: -

CDR3 protein: CASSLGDRDQETQYF
CDR3 DNA: TGTGCCAGCAGCTTAGGGGACAGGGACCAAGAGACCCAGTACTTC
V gene: TRBV11-2
clone size: -
J gene: TRBJ2-5
D gene: TRBD1

CDR3 protein: CASSQGGERGANVLTF
CDR3 DNA: TGCGCCAGCAGCCAAGGGGGGGAGCGGGGGGCCAACGTCCTGACTTTC
V gene: TRBV4-1
clone size: -
J gene: TRBJ2-6
D gene: -

CDR3 protein: CASSVGPSSGANVLTF
CDR3 DNA: TGTGCCAGCAGCGTAGGCCCCTCCTCTGGGGCCAACGTCCTGACTTTC
V gene: TRBV9
clone size: once
J gene: TRBJ2-6
D gene: -

CDR3 protein: CASSSQGNSNQPQHF
CDR3 DNA: TGTGCCAGTAGTAGCCAGGGGAATAGCAATCAGCCCCAGCATTTT
V gene: TRBV19
clone size: -
J gene: TRBJ1-5
D gene: -

CDR3 protein: CASSLRRGSSYEQYF
CDR3 DNA: TGTGCCAGCAGCTTAAGGCGGGGGAGCTCCTACGAGCAGTACTTC
V gene: TRBV11-2
clone size: -
J gene: TRBJ2-7
D gene: TRBD2

CDR3 protein: CASSQVTDSNYGYTF
CDR3 DNA: TGTGCCAGCAGCCAAGTCACGGACTCGAACTATGGCTACACCTTC
V gene: TRBV5-4
clone size: -
J gene: TRBJ1-2
D gene: -

CDR3 protein: CASSPRGVGNNEQFF
CDR3 DNA: TGTGCCAGCAGTCCGCGGGGGGTCGGCAACAATGAGCAGTTCTTC
V gene: TRBV27
clone size: -
J gene: TRBJ2-1
D gene: TRBD2

CDR3 protein: CAIQRTGGNTGELFF
CDR3 DNA: TGTGCCATCCAGAGGACAGGGGGGAACACCGGGGAGCTGTTTTTT
V gene: TRBV10-3
clone size: -
J gene: TRBJ2-2
D gene: TRBD1

CDR3 protein: CASSLGWSYNEQFF
CDR3 DNA: TGCGCCAGCAGCTTGGGTTGGAGTTACAATGAGCAGTTCTTC
V gene: TRBV5-1
clone size: -
J gene: TRBJ2-1
D gene: -

CDR3 protein: CASSQGQGTYNEQFF
CDR3 DNA: TGTGCCAGCTCACAAGGACAGGGAACCTACAATGAGCAGTTCTTC
V gene: TRBV18
clone size: few
J gene: TRBJ2-1
D gene: TRBD1

CDR3 protein: CASSIGRNEQFF
CDR3 DNA: TGTGCCAGTAGTATAGGGCGGAATGAGCAGTTCTTC
V gene: TRBV19
clone size: -
J gene: TRBJ2-1
D gene: -

CDR3 protein: CASSLDAAPQETQYF
CDR3 DNA: TGCGCCAGCAGCTTGGATGCGGCCCCCCAAGAGACCCAGTACTTC
V gene: TRBV5-1
clone size: -
J gene: TRBJ2-5
D gene: -

CDR3 protein: CASSLEYGGDTQYF
CDR3 DNA: TGTGCCAGCAGCTTAGAGTACGGTGGAGATACGCAGTATTTT
V gene: TRBV7-8
clone size: few
J gene: TRBJ2-3
D gene: -

CDR3 protein: CASSGRHTDTQYF
CDR3 DNA: TGTGCCAGCAGTGGCAGGCACACAGATACGCAGTATTTT
V gene: TRBV25-1
clone size: once
J gene: TRBJ2-3
D gene: -

CDR3 protein: CASSLDGGPPYEQYF
CDR3 DNA: TGCGCCAGCAGCTTGGATGGGGGTCCACCCTACGAGCAGTACTTC
V gene: TRBV5-1
clone size: -
J gene: TRBJ2-7
D gene: -

CDR3 protein: CASSSGTSGRNTEAFF
CDR3 DNA: TGTGCCAGCAGCAGCGGGACTTCCGGACGAAACACTGAAGCTTTCTTT
V gene: TRBV7-9
clone size: -
J gene: TRBJ1-1
D gene: -

CDR3 protein: CASSLVFGAHQETQYF
CDR3 DNA: TGTGCCAGCAGCCTTGTTTTTGGCGCGCACCAAGAGACCCAGTACTTC
V gene: TRBV7-2
clone size: few
J gene: TRBJ2-5
D gene: -

CDR3 protein: CASSSTGQGYYEQYF
CDR3 DNA: TGCGCCAGCAGCTCCACGGGACAGGGGTACTACGAGCAGTACTTC
V gene: TRBV5-1
clone size: -
J gene: TRBJ2-7
D gene: TRBD1

CDR3 protein: CASSLIGGGRLYEQYF
CDR3 DNA: TGTGCCAGCAGTCTCATAGGAGGGGGCAGGCTCTACGAGCAGTACTTC
V gene: TRBV27
clone size: -
J gene: TRBJ2-7
D gene: -

CDR3 protein: CASSRRDRGTEAFF
CDR3 DNA: TGTGCCAGTAGTCGCAGGGACAGGGGCACTGAAGCTTTCTTT
V gene: TRBV19
clone size: -
J gene: TRBJ1-1
D gene: TRBD1

CDR3 protein: CASSKKRGSPLHF
CDR3 DNA: TGTGCCAGCAGCAAAAAAAGGGGCTCACCCCTCCACTTT
V gene: TRBV21-1
clone size: -
J gene: TRBJ1-6
D gene: -

CDR3 protein: CASSLEGFGELFF
CDR3 DNA: TGTGCCAGCAGTTTAGAGGGGTTCGGGGAGCTGTTTTTT
V gene: TRBV27
clone size: -
J gene: TRBJ2-2
D gene: -

CDR3 protein: CASKIRLTGYTF
CDR3 DNA: TGTGCCAGCAAGATCCGATTGACCGGCTACACCTTC
V gene: TRBV2
clone size: -
J gene: TRBJ1-2
D gene: -